A selection of T cell receptor beta chains follows, all from one sample in a study of CD8+ T cells in alopecia areata. Assay used: immunoSEQ multiplex PCR; TCRdb lists only in-frame clones, some missing. The sample lists under 200,000 clones, roughly two thirds seen once, with 0.9% to 1% in the top ten. This specimen consisted of CD4+ T cells sorted from blood, obtained at week 4, from a patient treated with tofacitinib. These receptors were collected from a human donor with alopecia areata. Each CDR3 is given with its conserved first and last residue. The D gene is left open where the match is weak. Clone size is given for some rows only: seen once, a few or many times, or a class if the clone is expanded.

v_call: TRBV5-1
j_call: TRBJ1-5
d_call: TRBD1
clone_size: NA
cdr3_nt: TGCGCCAGCAGCACTGGGACAGGGAGCAATCAGCCCCAGCATTTT
cdr3_aa: CASSTGTGSNQPQHF

v_call: TRBV5-1
j_call: TRBJ1-1
d_call: NA
clone_size: NA
cdr3_nt: TGCGCCAGCAGCTTGGCCCCCACCGGGACTGAAGCTTTCTTT
cdr3_aa: CASSLAPTGTEAFF

v_call: TRBV7-3
j_call: TRBJ2-7
d_call: NA
clone_size: once
cdr3_nt: TGTGCCAGCAGCTTAACTCCCCCGCAATGGGTCTACGAGCAGTACTTC
cdr3_aa: CASSLTPPQWVYEQYF

v_call: TRBV2
j_call: TRBJ2-2
d_call: NA
clone_size: NA
cdr3_nt: TGTGCCAGCAGTGAAGGGTCTGGGCTTCCGAACACCGGGGAGCTGTTTTTT
cdr3_aa: CASSEGSGLPNTGELFF

v_call: TRBV7-3
j_call: TRBJ2-3
d_call: NA
clone_size: few
cdr3_nt: TGTGCCAGCAGCTTAACCCGGACCGACACAGATACGCAGTATTTT
cdr3_aa: CASSLTRTDTDTQYF

v_call: TRBV13
j_call: TRBJ2-7
d_call: NA
clone_size: NA
cdr3_nt: TGTGCCAGCAGCTTAGGACAGGGATACGAGCAGTACTTC
cdr3_aa: CASSLGQGYEQYF

v_call: TRBV5-1
j_call: TRBJ2-2
d_call: NA
clone_size: NA
cdr3_nt: TGCGCCAGCAGCTTGGAGTGGGCTGACACCGGGGAGCTGTTTTTT
cdr3_aa: CASSLEWADTGELFF

v_call: TRBV27
j_call: TRBJ2-5
d_call: TRBD2
clone_size: NA
cdr3_nt: TGTGCCACCCGGGGACTAGCGGGACGAACCCAGTACTTC
cdr3_aa: CATRGLAGRTQYF

v_call: TRBV30
j_call: TRBJ1-2
d_call: TRBD1
clone_size: NA
cdr3_nt: TGTGCCTTGAGGGGACAGGGGGAGTATGGCTACACCTTC
cdr3_aa: CALRGQGEYGYTF

v_call: TRBV29-1
j_call: TRBJ1-5
d_call: NA
clone_size: NA
cdr3_nt: TGCAGCGTTGTTTCGGGATTCGGTCAGCCCCAGCATTTT
cdr3_aa: CSVVSGFGQPQHF

v_call: TRBV6-6
j_call: TRBJ1-2
d_call: NA
clone_size: NA
cdr3_nt: TGTGCCAGCAGCCCATCAGGGGTCGGAGGCTACACCTTC
cdr3_aa: CASSPSGVGGYTF

v_call: TRBV29-1
j_call: TRBJ1-1
d_call: NA
clone_size: NA
cdr3_nt: TGCAGCGTTGGGGGGGCGCGGAACACTGAAGCTTTCTTT
cdr3_aa: CSVGGARNTEAFF

v_call: TRBV9
j_call: TRBJ2-7
d_call: TRBD2
clone_size: few
cdr3_nt: TGTGCCAGCAGCGTAGGCAGCGGGGGCTTCAGGGAGCAGTACTTC
cdr3_aa: CASSVGSGGFREQYF

v_call: TRBV9
j_call: TRBJ1-5
d_call: TRBD1
clone_size: NA
cdr3_nt: TGTGCCAGCAGTTACGGACAGGGCCTGAATCAGCCCCAGCATTTT
cdr3_aa: CASSYGQGLNQPQHF

v_call: TRBV5-1
j_call: TRBJ1-1
d_call: TRBD1
clone_size: NA
cdr3_nt: TGCGCCAGCAGCTTGGCAGATTACAGGGGAACTGAAGCTTTCTTT
cdr3_aa: CASSLADYRGTEAFF

v_call: TRBV18
j_call: TRBJ2-7
d_call: NA
clone_size: once
cdr3_nt: TGTGCCAGCTCACCCCAAAGGGGACACGAGCAGTACTTC
cdr3_aa: CASSPQRGHEQYF

v_call: TRBV7-9
j_call: TRBJ2-7
d_call: TRBD2
clone_size: NA
cdr3_nt: TGTGCCAGCAGCATTGCGGGGGTGAGCTACGAGCAGTACTTC
cdr3_aa: CASSIAGVSYEQYF

v_call: TRBV5-1
j_call: TRBJ1-6
d_call: TRBD1
clone_size: NA
cdr3_nt: TGCGCCACCAGACGGGACAGGGAGAATTCACCCCTCCACTTT
cdr3_aa: CATRRDRENSPLHF

v_call: TRBV29-1
j_call: TRBJ2-7
d_call: NA
clone_size: NA
cdr3_nt: TGCAGCGTCCACGGACCAGGGAGCTCCTACGAGCAGTACTTC
cdr3_aa: CSVHGPGSSYEQYF

v_call: TRBV5-6
j_call: TRBJ1-1
d_call: NA
clone_size: NA
cdr3_nt: TGTGCCAGCAGCTTGATAGGGAACACTGAAGCTTTCTTT
cdr3_aa: CASSLIGNTEAFF

v_call: TRBV27
j_call: TRBJ2-7
d_call: TRBD1
clone_size: few
cdr3_nt: TGTGCCAGCAGAGGGACAGGGAACTACGAGCAGTACTTC
cdr3_aa: CASRGTGNYEQYF

v_call: TRBV30
j_call: TRBJ2-7
d_call: TRBD2
clone_size: NA
cdr3_nt: TGTGCCTGGAGTGTACAAGGCGGGGGGGCTTTGAGAGCCTACGAGCAGTACTTC
cdr3_aa: CAWSVQGGGALRAYEQYF

v_call: TRBV10-3
j_call: TRBJ2-1
d_call: NA
clone_size: NA
cdr3_nt: TGTGCCATCAGTGTAGTCGGGGACAATGAGCAGTTCTTC
cdr3_aa: CAISVVGDNEQFF

v_call: TRBV7-6
j_call: TRBJ1-6
d_call: NA
clone_size: NA
cdr3_nt: TGTGCCAGCAGCTTCGGAGGTTATAATTCACCCCTCCACTTT
cdr3_aa: CASSFGGYNSPLHF

v_call: TRBV4-3
j_call: TRBJ1-1
d_call: NA
clone_size: NA
cdr3_nt: TGCGCCAGCAGCCAGGAAGACGGGAACACTGAAGCTTTCTTT
cdr3_aa: CASSQEDGNTEAFF

v_call: TRBV6-5
j_call: TRBJ2-1
d_call: NA
clone_size: NA
cdr3_nt: TGTGCCAGCAGCATTGCCGGGACCCCCCACAATGAGCAGTTCTTC
cdr3_aa: CASSIAGTPHNEQFF

v_call: TRBV7-2
j_call: TRBJ2-1
d_call: TRBD1
clone_size: NA
cdr3_nt: TGTGCCAGCAGCCTCGGGGGACAGGGTATGAATGAGCAGTTCTTC
cdr3_aa: CASSLGGQGMNEQFF

v_call: TRBV7-2
j_call: TRBJ2-7
d_call: NA
clone_size: NA
cdr3_nt: TGTGCCAGCAGCCCTATAGGGGGCTCCTACGAGCAGTACTTC
cdr3_aa: CASSPIGGSYEQYF

v_call: TRBV7-2
j_call: TRBJ2-4
d_call: NA
clone_size: NA
cdr3_nt: TGTGCCAGCAGCTTAGCGCAGGCCTCGGCCCTAGCCAAAAACATTCAGTACTTC
cdr3_aa: CASSLAQASALAKNIQYF

v_call: TRBV5-1
j_call: TRBJ1-1
d_call: TRBD1
clone_size: NA
cdr3_nt: TGCGCCAGCACGGGACAGGGAAACACTGAAGCTTTCTTT
cdr3_aa: CASTGQGNTEAFF

v_call: TRBV4-2
j_call: TRBJ2-2
d_call: NA
clone_size: few
cdr3_nt: TGTGCCAGCAGCCAAACGGTAGCCGGGGAGCTGTTTTTT
cdr3_aa: CASSQTVAGELFF

v_call: TRBV5-1
j_call: TRBJ2-4
d_call: NA
clone_size: NA
cdr3_nt: TGCGCCAGCAGCTTGAGGGGGAACATTCAGTACTTC
cdr3_aa: CASSLRGNIQYF

v_call: TRBV29-1
j_call: TRBJ1-2
d_call: NA
clone_size: few
cdr3_nt: TGCAGCGTTGAAACTGCCTCGGCCCTGGACTATGGCTACACCTTC
cdr3_aa: CSVETASALDYGYTF

v_call: TRBV6-1
j_call: TRBJ1-1
d_call: NA
clone_size: NA
cdr3_nt: TGTGCCAGCAGTGAAGGCACTGCGAACACTGAAGCTTTCTTT
cdr3_aa: CASSEGTANTEAFF

v_call: TRBV27
j_call: TRBJ2-1
d_call: NA
clone_size: NA
cdr3_nt: TGTGCCAGCAGTTTTATCTATACTCTCTCCTACAATGAGCAGTTCTTC
cdr3_aa: CASSFIYTLSYNEQFF

v_call: TRBV27
j_call: TRBJ2-5
d_call: NA
clone_size: NA
cdr3_nt: TGTGCCAGCAGTTTATCCCGGTGGGAGACCCAGTACTTC
cdr3_aa: CASSLSRWETQYF

v_call: TRBV7-9
j_call: TRBJ2-5
d_call: TRBD1
clone_size: NA
cdr3_nt: TGTGCCAGCAGCCACGGGACAGGGCTGCAAGAGACCCAGTACTTC
cdr3_aa: CASSHGTGLQETQYF

v_call: TRBV6-5
j_call: TRBJ2-7
d_call: TRBD1
clone_size: few
cdr3_nt: TGTGCCAGCAGTTACTCCCAGACAGGGGGGTGGTACGAGCAGTACTTC
cdr3_aa: CASSYSQTGGWYEQYF

v_call: TRBV7-3
j_call: TRBJ2-2
d_call: NA
clone_size: NA
cdr3_nt: TGTGCCAGCAGCTTAACGATCAGTAACACCGGGGAGCTGTTTTTT
cdr3_aa: CASSLTISNTGELFF

v_call: TRBV6-5
j_call: TRBJ1-4
d_call: NA
clone_size: NA
cdr3_nt: TGTGCCAGCAGCCCGCAGACGAACAATGAAAAACTGTTTTTT
cdr3_aa: CASSPQTNNEKLFF

v_call: TRBV29-1
j_call: TRBJ2-5
d_call: TRBD2
clone_size: NA
cdr3_nt: TGCAGCGTTGGCCCCAGGGCGGGGGGCGAGACCCAGTACTTC
cdr3_aa: CSVGPRAGGETQYF

v_call: TRBV9
j_call: TRBJ1-6
d_call: TRBD1
clone_size: once
cdr3_nt: TGTGCCAGCAGCGCTCGGACAGGGGAGTACTCACCCCTCCACTTT
cdr3_aa: CASSARTGEYSPLHF

v_call: TRBV19
j_call: TRBJ2-3
d_call: NA
clone_size: NA
cdr3_nt: TGTGCCAGTAGTATTCGGCTTTTCACAGATACGCAGTATTTT
cdr3_aa: CASSIRLFTDTQYF

v_call: TRBV5-4
j_call: TRBJ2-2
d_call: NA
clone_size: once
cdr3_nt: TGTGCCAGCACCCGGTTCGCAGGGAACACCGGGGAGCTGTTTTTT
cdr3_aa: CASTRFAGNTGELFF

v_call: TRBV7-2
j_call: TRBJ1-6
d_call: NA
clone_size: NA
cdr3_nt: TGTGCCAGCACCCAGGCCGGCCTTACTTTCCCCCTCCACTTT
cdr3_aa: CASTQAGLTFPLHF

v_call: TRBV10-3
j_call: TRBJ1-5
d_call: NA
clone_size: NA
cdr3_nt: TGTGCCTCAAACCAGACACCCGATCAGCCCCAGCATTTT
cdr3_aa: CASNQTPDQPQHF

v_call: TRBV5-6
j_call: TRBJ2-4
d_call: NA
clone_size: NA
cdr3_nt: TGTGCCAGCAGCTTGCAGGGTTACATTCAGTACTTC
cdr3_aa: CASSLQGYIQYF

v_call: TRBV30
j_call: TRBJ2-5
d_call: TRBD2
clone_size: NA
cdr3_nt: TGTGCCTGGAGTGTACTGGCGGGGGGCCGGGAAGAGACCCAGTACTTC
cdr3_aa: CAWSVLAGGREETQYF

v_call: TRBV2
j_call: TRBJ1-5
d_call: NA
clone_size: once
cdr3_nt: TGTGCCAGCGGAGCGGAAGTGGATCAGCCCCAGCATTTT
cdr3_aa: CASGAEVDQPQHF

v_call: TRBV14
j_call: TRBJ1-2
d_call: NA
clone_size: NA
cdr3_nt: TGTGCCAGCAGCCAAGATCTTGGAGGGGTCTATGGCTACACCTTC
cdr3_aa: CASSQDLGGVYGYTF

v_call: TRBV5-1
j_call: TRBJ2-1
d_call: NA
clone_size: NA
cdr3_nt: TGCGCCAGCAGCATAACCAACAGCCCCTACAATGAGCAGTTCTTC
cdr3_aa: CASSITNSPYNEQFF

v_call: TRBV6-5
j_call: TRBJ2-3
d_call: TRBD2
clone_size: once
cdr3_nt: TGTGCCAGCGGGTGGGGGGGAGGCCGCACAGATACGCAGTATTTT
cdr3_aa: CASGWGGGRTDTQYF

v_call: TRBV10-3
j_call: TRBJ2-3
d_call: NA
clone_size: NA
cdr3_nt: TGTGCCATCAGTGGGGACCAAAGGGATACGCAGTATTTT
cdr3_aa: CAISGDQRDTQYF

v_call: TRBV30
j_call: TRBJ2-3
d_call: TRBD1
clone_size: NA
cdr3_nt: TGTGCCTGGAGGGCCTACGACCAGGGGGCGACAGATACGCAGTATTTT
cdr3_aa: CAWRAYDQGATDTQYF

v_call: TRBV20-1
j_call: TRBJ2-3
d_call: NA
clone_size: NA
cdr3_nt: TGCAGTGCTACCACAGAAGATACGCAGTATTTT
cdr3_aa: CSATTEDTQYF

v_call: TRBV13
j_call: TRBJ2-7
d_call: TRBD1
clone_size: NA
cdr3_nt: TGTGCCAGCAGCCCTCGGACAGGGGTCCGGGGCGAGCAGTACTTC
cdr3_aa: CASSPRTGVRGEQYF

v_call: TRBV6-6
j_call: TRBJ2-5
d_call: NA
clone_size: NA
cdr3_nt: TGTGCCAGCAGTTACTCGAGGGAGACCCAGTACTTC
cdr3_aa: CASSYSRETQYF

v_call: TRBV9
j_call: TRBJ2-7
d_call: NA
clone_size: NA
cdr3_nt: TGTGCCAGCAGCGGGCCGGACTCCTACGAGCAGTACTTC
cdr3_aa: CASSGPDSYEQYF

v_call: TRBV18
j_call: TRBJ2-2
d_call: NA
clone_size: NA
cdr3_nt: TGTGCCAGCTCACCATCTCGAGGGGACACCGGGGAGCTGTTTTTT
cdr3_aa: CASSPSRGDTGELFF

v_call: TRBV5-1
j_call: TRBJ2-7
d_call: NA
clone_size: once
cdr3_nt: TGCGCCAGCAGGTTCTCGCTTAACTACGAGCAGTACTTC
cdr3_aa: CASRFSLNYEQYF